The clone carrying this T cell receptor beta chain was detected once. Method: immunoSEQ multiplex PCR; TCRdb's copy keeps in-frame clones and lacks some. This table holds some 76,000 clones, about nine tenths found once. The sample comes from a study of OX40 agonist ivuxolimab in advanced cancers. The CDR3 contains 13 residues. The V gene's germline CDR1 is SNHLY and CDR2 FYNNEI. V was pared by 7 bases and J by 9 bases, with 5 bases of the junction left unmatched. The TCR comes from an adult with an advanced solid tumor such as melanoma, head and neck, liver or kidney cancer. Sequenced here: CD4+ or CD8+ T cells sorted from blood, sampled in a trial of the OX40 agonist ivuxolimab. This chain joins TRBV2 and TRBJ1-6; 8 bases match TRBD1. The CDR3: CASKMTGVSPLHF. The CDR3 region has the DNA TGTGCCAGCAAGATGACAGGGGTTTCACCCCTCCACTTT.